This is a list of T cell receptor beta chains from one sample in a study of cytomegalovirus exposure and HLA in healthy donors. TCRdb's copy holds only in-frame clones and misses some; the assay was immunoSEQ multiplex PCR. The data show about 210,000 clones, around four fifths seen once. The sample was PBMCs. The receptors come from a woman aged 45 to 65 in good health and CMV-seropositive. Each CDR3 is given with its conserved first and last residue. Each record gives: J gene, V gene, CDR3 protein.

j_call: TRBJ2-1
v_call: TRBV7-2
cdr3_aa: CASSLAGRGFYNEQFF

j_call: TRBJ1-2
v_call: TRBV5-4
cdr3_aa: CASSPRVNCGYTF

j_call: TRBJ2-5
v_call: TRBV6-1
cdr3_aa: CATQGRARVTQYF

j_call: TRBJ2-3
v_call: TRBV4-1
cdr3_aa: CASSQVIGEDTQYF

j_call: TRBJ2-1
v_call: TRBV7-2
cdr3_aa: CASSLAGLAGTYNEQFF

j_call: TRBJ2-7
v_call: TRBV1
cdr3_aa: CTSSQKTSGGAYEQYF

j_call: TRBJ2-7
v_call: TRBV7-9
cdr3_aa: CASSSPGQSFYEQYF

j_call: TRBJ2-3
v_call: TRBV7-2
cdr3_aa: CASSVEGQGLWDTQYF

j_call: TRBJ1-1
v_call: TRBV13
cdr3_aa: CASSLRSGEAFF

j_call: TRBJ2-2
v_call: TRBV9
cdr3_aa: CASSVEGANTGELFF

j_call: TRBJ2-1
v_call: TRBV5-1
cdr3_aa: CASSSPSGGYNEQFF

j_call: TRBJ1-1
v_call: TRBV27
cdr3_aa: CASSSRLKPTGTGGSTEAFF

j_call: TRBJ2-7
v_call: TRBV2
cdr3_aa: CASCMDRSSYEQYF

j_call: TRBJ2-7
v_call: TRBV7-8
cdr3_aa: CASSFSRLPSSYEQYF

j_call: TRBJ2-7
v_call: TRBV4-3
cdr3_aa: CASSQDWDRDYEQYF

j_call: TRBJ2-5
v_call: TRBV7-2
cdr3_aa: CASSPGYTWETQYF

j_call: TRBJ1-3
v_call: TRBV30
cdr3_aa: CAWTQGVSSGNTIYF

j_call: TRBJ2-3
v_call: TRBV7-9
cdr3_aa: CASSWGLAGVRADTQYF

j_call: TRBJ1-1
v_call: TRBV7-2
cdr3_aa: CASSLREVGEAFF

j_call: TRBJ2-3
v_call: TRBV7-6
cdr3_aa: CASSLGGPSDTQYF

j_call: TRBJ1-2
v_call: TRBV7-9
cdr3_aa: CASSFDERGTTLGYTF

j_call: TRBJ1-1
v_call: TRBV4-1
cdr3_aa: CASSDVGRGWTEAFF

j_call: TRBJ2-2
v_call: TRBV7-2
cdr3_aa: CASSFRDRVTGELFF

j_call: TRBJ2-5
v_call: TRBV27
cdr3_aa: CASSFGTGGETQYF

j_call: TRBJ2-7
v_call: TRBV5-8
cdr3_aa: CAGDDRGPSYEQYF

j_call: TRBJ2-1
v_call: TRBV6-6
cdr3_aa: CASSYRQGAANEQFF

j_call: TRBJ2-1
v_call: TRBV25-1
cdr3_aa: CASSAAGTGNYNEQFF

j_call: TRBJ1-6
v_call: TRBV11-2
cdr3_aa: CASSSWDRANSPLHF

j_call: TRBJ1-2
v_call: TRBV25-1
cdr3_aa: CASSREGTVF

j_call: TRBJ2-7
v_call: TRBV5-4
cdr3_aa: CASSPNPGTGADEQYF

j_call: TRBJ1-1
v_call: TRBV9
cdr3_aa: CASSSQDQGLPEAFF

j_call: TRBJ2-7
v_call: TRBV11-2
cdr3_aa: CASSSSHEQYF

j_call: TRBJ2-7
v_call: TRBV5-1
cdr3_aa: CASSSSPGFPSSEQYF

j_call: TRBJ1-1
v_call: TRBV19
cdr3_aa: CASKTGGPMNTEAFF

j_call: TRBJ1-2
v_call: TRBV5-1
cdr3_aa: CASSPLIGGGTGGYTF

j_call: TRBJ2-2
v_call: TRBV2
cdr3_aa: CASSELGGMNTGELFF

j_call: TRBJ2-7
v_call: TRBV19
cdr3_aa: CASSIGTGWGSYEQYF

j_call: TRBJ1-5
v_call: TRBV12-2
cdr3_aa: CASRTAGTHHSNQPQHF

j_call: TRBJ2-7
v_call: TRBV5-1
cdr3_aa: CASSLDGSKRYF

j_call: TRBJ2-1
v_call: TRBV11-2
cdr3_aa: CASSLSRYNEQFF

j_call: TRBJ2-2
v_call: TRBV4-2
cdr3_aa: CASSQELAGDTGELFF

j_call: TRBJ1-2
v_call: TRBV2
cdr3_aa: CASSEEGAKVRYTF

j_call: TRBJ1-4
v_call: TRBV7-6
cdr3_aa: CASSLGGAREKLFF

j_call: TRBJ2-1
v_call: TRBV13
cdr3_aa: CASSSSGGVVNEQFF

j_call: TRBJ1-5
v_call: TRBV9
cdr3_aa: CASSVDAGGNQPQHF

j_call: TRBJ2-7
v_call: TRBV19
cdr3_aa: CASSSRRGGNSYEQYF

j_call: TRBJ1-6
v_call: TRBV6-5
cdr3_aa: CASRQDTDSPLHF

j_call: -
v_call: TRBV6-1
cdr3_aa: CASKGSSGSSYEQYF